These 20 T cell receptor beta chains were sequenced from one sample in a study of T cell repertoires in cytomegalovirus infection. In TCRdb, the reads were re-called with MiXCR into one record per CDR3 protein. Found here are a few hundred thousand distinct CDR3 sequences, roughly 9.1% of them singletons; the top ten hold over 12%. Sequencing was done on a sample of PBMCs. The receptors here all came from a human donor in good health (CMV status not recorded). Some clones in this sample may be carry-over from other donors' samples.

This clonotype was recorded at least ten times. The genes are TRBV28 and TRBJ1-6; 8 bases fit TRBD1. Germline CDR1 is MDHEN and CDR2 is SYDVKM. The CDR3 covers 14 residues. Germline trimming cut 6 bases from V and 7 bases from J; bases unmatched to any gene: 5. In DNA, the CDR3 is TGTGCCAGCAGCCGAACAGGGGGAAATTCACCCCTCCACTTT. It yields the protein CASSRTGGNSPLHF.

This sequence joins TRBV28 and TRBJ2-1; TRBD1 agrees at 10 bases. The CDR3 runs 14 residues. V shed 9 bases, J shed 4 bases, and the junction held 6 bases outside the gene matches. Germline CDR1 MDHEN, CDR2 SYDVKM. CDR3 sequence (DNA): TGTGCCAGTGAGGGACAGGGGCTATACAATGAGCAGTTCTTC. Amino acids: CASEGQGLYNEQFF.

This clonotype came up many times. This chain uses TRBV28 with TRBJ1-4; 7 nucleotides match TRBD1. This CDR3 contains 13 residues. J gave up 5 bases and V 10 bases, and 7 bases lay outside the gene matches. Per germline, CDR1 MDHEN and CDR2 SYDVKM. The CDR3 nucleotides are TGTGCCATCCCTGACAGGGAGAATGAAAAACTGTTTTTT. It yields the protein CAIPDRENEKLFF.

The chain combines TRBV7-2 with TRBJ2-1; 7 bases are a match to TRBD1. The CDR3 length is 16 residues. Per the germline V gene, CDR1 is SGHTA and CDR2 is FQGNSA. V shed 5 bases, J shed 4 bases, and the junction held 11 bases outside the gene matches. CDR3: CASSTPDRLRYNEQFF. In DNA form, the CDR3 reads TGTGCCAGCAGCACTCCGGACAGGCTCAGATACAATGAGCAGTTCTTC. Looking up the rest from reference TRBV7-2 and TRBJ2-1 gives the full variable domain: GAGVSQSPSNKVTEKGKDVELRCDPISGHTALYWYRQSLGQGLEFLIYFQGNSAPDKSGLPSDRFSAERTGGSVSTLTIQRTQQEDSAVYLCASSTPDRLRYNEQFFGPGTRLTVL.

This clonotype was found many times. CDR3 sequence reads: CASSLQGTGNTIYF. The CDR3 nucleotides read TGTGCCAGCAGCTTACAGGGGACTGGAAACACCATATATTTT. The chain combines TRBV7-2 with TRBJ1-3, with a weak D call TRBD1 (6 bases). CDR1 is SGHTA, CDR2 FQGNSA, per germline. The CDR3 contains 14 residues. Trimming cost V 2 bases and J 2 bases, with 7 bases left between them.

The table lists this clonotype with many counts. This CDR3 is CASSLGLPGGGEQYF. The CDR3 DNA is TGTGCCAGCAGCTTGGGACTGCCCGGTGGGGGCGAGCAGTACTTC. The rearrangement joins TRBV7-2 to TRBJ2-7, with D possibly matching TRBD2 (6 bases). The germline gives CDR1 SGHTA, CDR2 FQGNSA. The CDR3 is 15 amino acids. Trimming took off 3 bases at V and 6 bases at J, with 18 bases between the two ends. Combining the CDR3 with reference TRBV7-2 and TRBJ2-7 gives the whole variable domain GAGVSQSPSNKVTEKGKDVELRCDPISGHTALYWYRQSLGQGLEFLIYFQGNSAPDKSGLPSDRFSAERTGGSVSTLTIQRTQQEDSAVYLCASSLGLPGGGEQYFGPGTRLTVT.

This clonotype appeared many times. The rearrangement uses TRBV7-2 and TRBJ2-7; possible D gene TRBD1, 5 bases. Germline V lookup: CDR1 SGHTA, CDR2 FQGNSA. Trimming took off 1 base at V and 6 bases at J, with 13 bases between the two ends. The length of the CDR3 is 14 residues. CDR3: CASSLVAREGEQYF. The CDR3 nucleotides read TGTGCCAGCAGCTTAGTGGCCAGGGAAGGCGAGCAGTACTTC.

The chain employs TRBV20-1 and TRBJ2-1, with a possible D match to TRBD1 (6 bases). The V end was cut by 8 bases, the J end by 11 bases, with 19 bases between. This CDR3 is built from 12 residues. Germline assignment: CDR1 DFQATT and CDR2 SNEGSKA (reference sequence). The CDR3: CSTGTPQGQQFF. In DNA form, the CDR3 reads TGCAGTACCGGGACACCGCAGGGTCAGCAGTTCTTC.

The chain carries TRBV5-5 and TRBJ2-2, with 13 bases matching TRBD2. The CDR3 has 17 amino acids. J gave up 8 bases and V 3 bases, and 10 bases lay outside the gene matches. Germline V gene lookup returns CDR1 SGHKS and CDR2 YYEKEE (reference sequence). The DNA of the CDR3 is TGTGCCAGCAGCTCTGGACAGACTAGCGGGAGGATTGGGGAGCTGTTTTTT. This sequence encodes CASSSGQTSGRIGELFF.

This clonotype was recorded at least ten times. The chain employs TRBV28 and TRBJ2-2; 9 bases map to TRBD1. This CDR3 is built from 16 residues. Germline-derived CDR1 and CDR2 are MDHEN and SYDVKM. The junction had 10 bases not matched to a gene; V was cut back by 3 bases and J by 8 bases. The CDR3 loop is CASSFGQGITVGELFF. Written as DNA, the CDR3 is TGTGCCAGCAGTTTCGGACAGGGGATCACTGTAGGGGAGCTGTTTTTT.

This clonotype was picked up a small number of times. This chain uses TRBV20-1 with TRBJ2-1; D uncertain. Trimming removed 1 base at V and 12 bases at J, with 10 bases between. The length of the CDR3 is 11 residues. CDR1 is DFQATT and CDR2 is SNEGSKA in the germline V gene (reference sequence). The CDR3 spells CSARGSRGQFF. In DNA form, the CDR3 reads TGCAGTGCTAGAGGAAGTAGAGGGCAGTTCTTC.

This clonotype has a count of ten or more. The rearrangement joins TRBV20-1 to TRBJ2-6; a possible D gene is TRBD1 (6 bases). The CDR3 sequence is 12 residues long. The germline gives CDR1 DFQATT, CDR2 SNEGSKA (reference sequence). The germline V and J ends were trimmed by 6 bases and 8 bases, with 11 bases remaining between them. Here the CDR3 DNA reads TGCAGTGCAACGGACAGCCCCAACGTCCTGACTTTC. Amino acid sequence: CSATDSPNVLTF.

V usage is TRBV20-1 and J usage is TRBJ1-1, with D perhaps matching TRBD1 (6 bases). The V end lost 3 bases, the J end lost 1 base, and 12 bases lay between the germline ends. CDR1 is DFQATT and CDR2 is SNEGSKA in the germline V gene (reference sequence). This CDR3 contains 14 residues. CDR3 nucleotides: TGCAGTGCTAGGTCCGAACAGGGGAACACTGAAGCTTTCTTT. It is translated as CSARSEQGNTEAFF.

This clonotype appeared many times. The chain carries TRBV7-2 and TRBJ2-2; 7 bases line up with TRBD2. Germline V CDR1 and CDR2: SGHTA, FQGNSA. The CDR3 runs 13 residues. The junction had 1 base not matched to a gene; V was cut back by 5 bases and J by 4 bases. As DNA, the CDR3 is TGTGCCAGCAGCGGGAGGGGCACCGGGGAGCTGTTTTTT. Its protein is CASSGRGTGELFF.

There are many counts of this clonotype. V gene TRBV7-8 combines with J gene TRBJ1-1; D uncertain. The CDR3 sequence is 14 residues long. Trimming removed 1 base from V and 0 bases from J, with 6 bases in between. Germline values: CDR1 SGHVS, CDR2 FQNEAQ. This chain's CDR3 is CASSLDQLNTEAFF. The CDR3 DNA reads TGTGCCAGCAGCTTAGACCAGCTGAACACTGAAGCTTTCTTT. Variable domain in full (rest from reference TRBV7-8 and TRBJ1-1): GAGVSQSPRYKVAKRGQDVALRCDPISGHVSLFWYQQALGQGPEFLTYFQNEAQLDKSGLPSDRFFAERPEGSVSTLKIQRTQQEDSAVYLCASSLDQLNTEAFFGQGTRLTVV.

This clonotype was seen at least ten times. This chain joins TRBV7-2 and TRBJ2-7; a weak D match, TRBD2 (5 bases). Trimming shortened V by 0 bases and J by 6 bases, and 15 bases separated the two germline ends. The CDR3 loop spans 15 amino acids. In germline, CDR1 is SGHTA, CDR2 FQGNSA. The chain's CDR3 is CASSLARAAWSEQYF. DNA of the CDR3: TGTGCCAGCAGCTTAGCGAGAGCGGCCTGGTCCGAGCAGTACTTC.

This clonotype was observed many times. The rearrangement joins TRBV7-2 to TRBJ2-2; unclear D gene. The germline V and J ends were trimmed by 3 bases and 3 bases, with 5 bases remaining between them. In germline, CDR1 is SGHTA, CDR2 FQGNSA. The CDR3 is 13 residues long. The CDR3 loop is CASSFGYTGELFF. CDR3 DNA sequence: TGTGCCAGCAGCTTTGGGTACACCGGGGAGCTGTTTTTT. Filled out from reference TRBV7-2 and TRBJ2-2, the complete variable domain reads GAGVSQSPSNKVTEKGKDVELRCDPISGHTALYWYRQSLGQGLEFLIYFQGNSAPDKSGLPSDRFSAERTGGSVSTLTIQRTQQEDSAVYLCASSFGYTGELFFGEGSRLTVL.

There are many counts of this clonotype. The CDR3 DNA is TGTGCCAGCAGCCTCCGGGAGCGGGAGGTATTTAGGGAGACCCAGTACTTC. This gives the protein CASSLREREVFRETQYF. The chain joins TRBV7-6 to TRBJ2-5; 9 nucleotides align to TRBD2. V was clipped by 5 bases and J by 5 bases; unmatched bases: 15. The CDR3 spans 17 residues. From germline, CDR1 is SGHVS and CDR2 FNYEAQ.

This chain joins TRBV6-2 or TRBV6-3 and TRBJ1-5; the D gene is possibly TRBD1 (5 bases). Trimming shortened V by 3 bases and J by 11 bases, and 20 bases separated the two germline ends. CDR3 size: 15 residues. CDR1 is MNHEY, CDR2 SVGEGT, per germline. The CDR3 spells CASSYGAGRTGAQHF. The CDR3 coding sequence is TGTGCCAGCAGTTATGGGGCAGGGCGAACGGGGGCCCAGCATTTT.

There are many counts of this clonotype. The CDR3 DNA reads as TGTGCCACCAGCAGAGATTGGTCGGGGGGCGCCTACGAGCAGTACTTC. Translating gives CATSRDWSGGAYEQYF. The gene calls are TRBV15 and TRBJ2-7; D perhaps matches TRBD2 (7 bases). V was cut by 0 bases and J by 2 bases, with 14 bases left in between. Germline CDR1 LNHNV, CDR2 YYDKDF (reference sequence). The CDR3 length is 16 residues. The whole variable domain, remainder taken from reference TRBV15 and TRBJ2-7, is DAMVIQNPRYQVTQFGKPVTLSCSQTLNHNVMYWYQQKSSQAPKLLFHYYDKDFNNEADTPDNFQSRRPNTSFCFLDIRSPGLGDTAMYLCATSRDWSGGAYEQYFGPGTRLTVT.